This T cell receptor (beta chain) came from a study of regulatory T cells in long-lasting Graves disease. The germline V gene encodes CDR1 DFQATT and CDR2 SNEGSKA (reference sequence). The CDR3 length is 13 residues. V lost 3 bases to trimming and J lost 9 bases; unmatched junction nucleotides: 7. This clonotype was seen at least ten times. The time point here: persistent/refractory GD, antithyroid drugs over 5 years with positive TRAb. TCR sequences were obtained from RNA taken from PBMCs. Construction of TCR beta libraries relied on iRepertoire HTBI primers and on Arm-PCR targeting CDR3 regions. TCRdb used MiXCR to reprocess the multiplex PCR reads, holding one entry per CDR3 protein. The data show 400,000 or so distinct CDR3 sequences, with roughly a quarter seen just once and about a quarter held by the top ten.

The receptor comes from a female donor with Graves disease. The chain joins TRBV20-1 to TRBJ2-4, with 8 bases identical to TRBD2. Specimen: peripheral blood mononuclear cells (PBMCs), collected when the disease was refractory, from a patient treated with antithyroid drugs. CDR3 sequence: CSARAGTSFIQYF. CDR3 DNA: TGCAGTGCTAGGGCCGGGACTAGTTTCATTCAGTACTTC.